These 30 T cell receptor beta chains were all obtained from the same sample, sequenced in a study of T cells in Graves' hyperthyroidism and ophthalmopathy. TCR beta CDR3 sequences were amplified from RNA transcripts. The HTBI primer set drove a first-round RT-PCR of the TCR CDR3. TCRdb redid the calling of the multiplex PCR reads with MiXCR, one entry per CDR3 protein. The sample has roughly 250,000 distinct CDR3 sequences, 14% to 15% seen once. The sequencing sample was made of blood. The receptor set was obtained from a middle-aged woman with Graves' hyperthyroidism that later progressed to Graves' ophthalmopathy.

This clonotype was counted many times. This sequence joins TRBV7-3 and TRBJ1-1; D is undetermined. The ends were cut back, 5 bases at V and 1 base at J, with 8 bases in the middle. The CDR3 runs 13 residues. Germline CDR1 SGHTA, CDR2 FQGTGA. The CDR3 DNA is TGTGCCAGCAGCCCCCGTAGGAACACTGAAGCTTTCTTT. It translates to CASSPRRNTEAFF.

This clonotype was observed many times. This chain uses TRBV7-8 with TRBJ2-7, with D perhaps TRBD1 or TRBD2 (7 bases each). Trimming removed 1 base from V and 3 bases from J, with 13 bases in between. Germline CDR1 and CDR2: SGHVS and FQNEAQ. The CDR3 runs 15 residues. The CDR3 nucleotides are TGTGCCAGCAGCTTAGGAGCGGGACAGCTCTACGAGCAGTACTTC. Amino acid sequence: CASSLGAGQLYEQYF. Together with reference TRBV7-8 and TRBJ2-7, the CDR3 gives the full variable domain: GAGVSQSPRYKVAKRGQDVALRCDPISGHVSLFWYQQALGQGPEFLTYFQNEAQLDKSGLPSDRFFAERPEGSVSTLKIQRTQQEDSAVYLCASSLGAGQLYEQYFGPGTRLTVT.

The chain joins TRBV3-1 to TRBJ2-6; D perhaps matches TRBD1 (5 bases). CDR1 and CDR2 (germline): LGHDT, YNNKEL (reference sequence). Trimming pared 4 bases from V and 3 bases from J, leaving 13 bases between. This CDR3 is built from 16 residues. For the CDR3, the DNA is TGTGCCAGCAGCCGAGCAATGGGGCTTGGGGCCAACGTCCTGACTTTC. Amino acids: CASSRAMGLGANVLTF.

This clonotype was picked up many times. This chain's CDR3 is CASSFLRNVNSPLHF. CDR3 in DNA: TGTGCCAGCAGTTTTTTACGAAATGTAAATTCACCCCTCCACTTT. This chain links TRBV28 with TRBJ1-6, with D unresolved. V lost 3 bases, J lost 7 bases, and 13 bases lay in between. Per the germline V gene, CDR1 is MDHEN and CDR2 is SYDVKM. The CDR3 runs to 15 residues.

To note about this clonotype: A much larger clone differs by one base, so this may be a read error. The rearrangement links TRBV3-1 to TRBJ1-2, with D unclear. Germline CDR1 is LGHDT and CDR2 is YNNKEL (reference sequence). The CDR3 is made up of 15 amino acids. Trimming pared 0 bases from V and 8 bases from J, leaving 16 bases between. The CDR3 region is CASSQDIAGAGGYTF. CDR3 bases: TGTGCCAGCAGCCAAGATATTGCGGGAGCGGGGGGCTACACCTTC.

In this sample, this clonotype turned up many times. CDR3 loop: CASSQLPKGGPSNTEAFF. CDR3 DNA: TGTGCCAGCAGCCAATTACCCAAAGGGGGGCCCTCGAACACTGAAGCTTTCTTT. The chain employs TRBV3-1 and TRBJ1-1, with a weak D call TRBD1 (6 bases). V was shortened by 2 bases and J by 1 base, with 20 bases between the two germline ends. The V gene's germline CDR1 is LGHDT and CDR2 YNNKEL (reference sequence). This CDR3 contains 18 residues.

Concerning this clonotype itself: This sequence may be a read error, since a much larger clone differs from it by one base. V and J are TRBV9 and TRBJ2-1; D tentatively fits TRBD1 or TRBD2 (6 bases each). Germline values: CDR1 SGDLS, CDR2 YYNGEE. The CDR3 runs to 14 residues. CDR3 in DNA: TGTGCCAGCAGCCCTGGGACTTGGGACAATGGGCAGTTCTTC. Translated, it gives CASSPGTWDNGQFF.

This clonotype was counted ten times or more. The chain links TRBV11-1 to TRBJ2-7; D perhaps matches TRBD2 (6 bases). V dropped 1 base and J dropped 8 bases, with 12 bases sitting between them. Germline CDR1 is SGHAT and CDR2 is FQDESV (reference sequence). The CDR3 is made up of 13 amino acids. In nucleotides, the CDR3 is TGTGCCAGCAGCTTAGGTCAAGCGGGTAAGCAGTACTTC. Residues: CASSLGQAGKQYF.

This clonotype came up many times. CDR3 nucleotide sequence: TGTGCCAGCTCCCAGGGACTAGCGAAAGAGACCCAGTACTTC. This gives the protein CASSQGLAKETQYF. The chain employs TRBV18 and TRBJ2-5; 10 bases match TRBD2. This CDR3 has 14 residues. The V and J ends lost 6 bases and 3 bases, in that order; junction bases with no gene match: 4. Germline CDR1 is KGHSH and CDR2 is LQKENI.

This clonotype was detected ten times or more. CDR3 residues: CASSSTGAFSNEQFF. The CDR3 region has the DNA TGTGCCAGCAGCTCAACAGGGGCGTTCTCCAATGAGCAGTTCTTC. The chain is built from TRBV11-2 and TRBJ2-1, with TRBD1 matching 7 bases. The CDR3 contains 15 residues. Germline V gives CDR1 SGHAT, CDR2 FQNNGV. The ends lost 4 bases at V and 6 bases at J; junction bases unmatched: 9.

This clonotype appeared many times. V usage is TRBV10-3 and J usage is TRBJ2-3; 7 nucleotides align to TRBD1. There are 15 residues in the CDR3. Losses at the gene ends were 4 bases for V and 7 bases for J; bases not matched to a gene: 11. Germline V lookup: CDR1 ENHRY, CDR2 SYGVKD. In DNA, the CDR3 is TGTGCCATCAGTGGTGACAGGGTGCCGTCGTATACGCAGTATTTT. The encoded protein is CAISGDRVPSYTQYF.

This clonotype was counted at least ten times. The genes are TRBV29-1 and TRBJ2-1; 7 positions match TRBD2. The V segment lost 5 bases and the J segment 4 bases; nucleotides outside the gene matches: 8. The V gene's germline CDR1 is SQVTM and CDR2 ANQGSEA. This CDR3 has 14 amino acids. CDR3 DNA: TGCAGCGTTCTTACCTGGGGGGGGTACAATGAGCAGTTCTTC. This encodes CSVLTWGGYNEQFF.

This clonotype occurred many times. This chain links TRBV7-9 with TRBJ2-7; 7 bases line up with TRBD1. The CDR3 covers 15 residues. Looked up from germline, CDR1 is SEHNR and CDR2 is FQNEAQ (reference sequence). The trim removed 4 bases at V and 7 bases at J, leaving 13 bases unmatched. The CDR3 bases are TGTGCCAGCAGCTCGAGCCGGGACAGTGTTGGGGAGCAGTACTTC. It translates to CASSSSRDSVGEQYF.

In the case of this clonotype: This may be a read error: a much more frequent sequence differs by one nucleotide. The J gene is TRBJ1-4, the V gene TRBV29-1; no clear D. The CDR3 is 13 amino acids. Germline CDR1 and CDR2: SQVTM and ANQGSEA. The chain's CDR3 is CSVAYATNEKRFF. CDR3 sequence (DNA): TGCAGCGTTGCCTATGCAACTAATGAAAAACGGTTTTTT. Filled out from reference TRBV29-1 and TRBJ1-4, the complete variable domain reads SAVISQKPSRDICQRGTSLTIQCQVDSQVTMMFWYRQQPGQSLTLIATANQGSEATYESGFVIDKFPISRPNLTFSTLTVSNMSPEDSSIYLCSVAYATNEKRFFGSGTQLSVL.

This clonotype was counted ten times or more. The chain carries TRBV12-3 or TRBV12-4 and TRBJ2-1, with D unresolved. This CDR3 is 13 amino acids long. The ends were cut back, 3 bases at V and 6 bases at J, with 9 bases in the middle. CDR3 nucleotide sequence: TGTGCCAGCAGTTTCGGTCTGTCCAATGAGCAGTTCTTC. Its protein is CASSFGLSNEQFF.

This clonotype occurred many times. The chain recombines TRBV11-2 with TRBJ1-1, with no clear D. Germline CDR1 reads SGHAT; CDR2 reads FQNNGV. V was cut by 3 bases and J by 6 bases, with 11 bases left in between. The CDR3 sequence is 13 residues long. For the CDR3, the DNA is TGTGCCAGCAGCTTGCACGGCGGGGCTGAAGCTTTCTTT. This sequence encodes CASSLHGGAEAFF.

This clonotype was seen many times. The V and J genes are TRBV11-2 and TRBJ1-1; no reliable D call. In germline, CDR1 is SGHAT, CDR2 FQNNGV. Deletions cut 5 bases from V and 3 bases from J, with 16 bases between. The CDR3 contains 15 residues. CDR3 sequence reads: CASSRDRVPHTEAFF. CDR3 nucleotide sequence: TGTGCCAGCAGCCGCGACCGGGTCCCCCACACTGAAGCTTTCTTT.

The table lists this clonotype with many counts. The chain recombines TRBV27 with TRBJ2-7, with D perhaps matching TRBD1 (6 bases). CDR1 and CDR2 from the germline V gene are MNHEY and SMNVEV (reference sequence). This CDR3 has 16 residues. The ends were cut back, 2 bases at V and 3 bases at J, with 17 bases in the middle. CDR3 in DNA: TGTGCCAGCAGTTTAACCAGGGGAACCTTCATCTACGAGCAGTACTTC. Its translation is CASSLTRGTFIYEQYF.

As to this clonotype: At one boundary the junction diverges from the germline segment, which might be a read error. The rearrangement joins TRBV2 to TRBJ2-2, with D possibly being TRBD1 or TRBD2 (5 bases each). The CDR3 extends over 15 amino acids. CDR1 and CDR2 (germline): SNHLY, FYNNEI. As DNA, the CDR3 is TGTGCCAGTGGGACCGGGACGGCGAACGCCGGGGAGCTGCTTTTT. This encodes CASGTGTANAGELLF.

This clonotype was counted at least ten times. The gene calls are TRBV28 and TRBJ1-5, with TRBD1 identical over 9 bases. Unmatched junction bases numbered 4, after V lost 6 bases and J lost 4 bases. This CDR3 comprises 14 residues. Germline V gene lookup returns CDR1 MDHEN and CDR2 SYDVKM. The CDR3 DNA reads TGTGCCAGCAGACCACAGGGGGCGAATCAGCCCCAGCATTTT. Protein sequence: CASRPQGANQPQHF. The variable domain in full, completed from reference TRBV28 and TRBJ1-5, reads DVKVTQSSRYLVKRTGEKVFLECVQDMDHENMFWYRQDPGLGLRLIYFSYDVKMKEKGDIPEGYSVSREKKERFSLILESASTNQTSMYLCASRPQGANQPQHFGDGTRLSIL.

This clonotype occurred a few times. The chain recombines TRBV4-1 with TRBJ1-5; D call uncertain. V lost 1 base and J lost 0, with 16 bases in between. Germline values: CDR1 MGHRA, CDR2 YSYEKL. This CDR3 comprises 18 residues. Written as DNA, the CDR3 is TGCGCCAGCAGCCAAGCTTCGTCCTTGGACGTTAGCAATCAGCCCCAGCATTTT. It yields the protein CASSQASSLDVSNQPQHF.

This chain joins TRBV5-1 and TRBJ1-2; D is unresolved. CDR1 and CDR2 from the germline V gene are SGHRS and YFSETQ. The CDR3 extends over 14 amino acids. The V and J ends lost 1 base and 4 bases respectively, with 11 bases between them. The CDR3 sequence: CASSLFQHPYGYTF. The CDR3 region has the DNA TGCGCCAGCAGCTTGTTCCAGCACCCCTATGGCTACACCTTC.

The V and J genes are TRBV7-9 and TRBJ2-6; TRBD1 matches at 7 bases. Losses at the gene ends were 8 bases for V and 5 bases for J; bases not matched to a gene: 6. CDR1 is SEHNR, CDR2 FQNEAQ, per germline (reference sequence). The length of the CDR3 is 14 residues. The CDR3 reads CASEAGGRANVLTF. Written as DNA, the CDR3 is TGTGCCAGCGAAGCAGGGGGTAGGGCCAACGTCCTGACTTTC.

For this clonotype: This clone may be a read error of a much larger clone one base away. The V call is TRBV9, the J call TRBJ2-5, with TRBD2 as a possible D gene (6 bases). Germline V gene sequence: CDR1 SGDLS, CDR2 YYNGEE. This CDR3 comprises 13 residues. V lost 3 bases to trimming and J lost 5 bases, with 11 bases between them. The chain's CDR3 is CASSAPGRETQYF. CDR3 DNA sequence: TGTGCCAGCAGCGCACCAGGGAGGGAGACCCAGTACTTC.

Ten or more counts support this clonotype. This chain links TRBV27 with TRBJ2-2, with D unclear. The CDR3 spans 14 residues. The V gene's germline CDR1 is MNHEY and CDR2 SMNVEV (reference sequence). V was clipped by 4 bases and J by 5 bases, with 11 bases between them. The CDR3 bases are TGTGCCAGCAGTTCAGGCATCCTTACCGGGGAGCTGTTTTTT. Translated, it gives CASSSGILTGELFF.

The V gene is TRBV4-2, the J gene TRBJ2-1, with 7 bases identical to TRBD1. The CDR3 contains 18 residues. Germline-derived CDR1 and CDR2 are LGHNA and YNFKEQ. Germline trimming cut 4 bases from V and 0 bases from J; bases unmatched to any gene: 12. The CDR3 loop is CASSLNQQGPTSYNEQFF. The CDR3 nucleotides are TGTGCCAGCAGCCTAAATCAACAGGGGCCCACCTCCTACAATGAGCAGTTCTTC.

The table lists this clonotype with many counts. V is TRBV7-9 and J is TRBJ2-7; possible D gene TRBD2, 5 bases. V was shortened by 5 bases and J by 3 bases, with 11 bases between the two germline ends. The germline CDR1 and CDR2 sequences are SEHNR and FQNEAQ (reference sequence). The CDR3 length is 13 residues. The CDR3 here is CASSDGLRYEQYF. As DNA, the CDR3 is TGTGCCAGCAGCGACGGACTTCGCTACGAGCAGTACTTC.

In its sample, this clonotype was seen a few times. The CDR3 protein is CASSFQGPTYEQYF. Here the CDR3 DNA reads TGTGCCAGCAGTTTCCAGGGTCCCACCTACGAGCAGTACTTC. V usage is TRBV27 and J usage is TRBJ2-7; D may be TRBD1 (5 bases). The CDR3 sequence is 14 residues long. Trimming left V 3 bases short and J 2 bases short, with 11 bases between. In germline, CDR1 is MNHEY, CDR2 SMNVEV (reference sequence).

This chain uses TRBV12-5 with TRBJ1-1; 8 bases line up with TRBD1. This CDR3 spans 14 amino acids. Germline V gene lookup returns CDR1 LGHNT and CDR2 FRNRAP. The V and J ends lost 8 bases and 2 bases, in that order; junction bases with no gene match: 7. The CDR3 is CASRQGAANTEAFF. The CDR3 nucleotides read TGTGCTAGTCGCCAGGGGGCCGCTAACACTGAAGCTTTCTTT. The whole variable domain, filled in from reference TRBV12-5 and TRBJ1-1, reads DARVTQTPRHKVTEMGQEVTMRCQPILGHNTVFWYRQTMMQGLELLAYFRNRAPLDDSGMPKDRFSAEMPDATLATLKIQPSEPRDSAVYFCASRQGAANTEAFFGQGTRLTVV.

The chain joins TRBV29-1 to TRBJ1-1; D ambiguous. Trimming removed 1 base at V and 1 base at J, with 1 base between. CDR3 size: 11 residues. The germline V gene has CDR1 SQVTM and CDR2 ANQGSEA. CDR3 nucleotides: TGCAGCGTTGAAGGGAACACTGAAGCTTTCTTT. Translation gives CSVEGNTEAFF.